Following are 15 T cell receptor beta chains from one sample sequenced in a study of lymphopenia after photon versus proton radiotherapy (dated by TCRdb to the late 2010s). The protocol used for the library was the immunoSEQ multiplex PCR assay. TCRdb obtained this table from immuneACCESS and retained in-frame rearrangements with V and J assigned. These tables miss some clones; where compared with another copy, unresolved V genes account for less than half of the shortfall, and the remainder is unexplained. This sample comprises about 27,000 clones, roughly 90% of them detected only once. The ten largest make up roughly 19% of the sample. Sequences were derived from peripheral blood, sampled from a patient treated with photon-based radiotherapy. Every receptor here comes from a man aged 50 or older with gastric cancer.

The CDR3, as DNA: TGTGCCAGCAGTGGAGTTGAGACAGGGGGGCGGGAGCTGTTTTTT. This codes for CASSGVETGGRELFF. The chain is built from TRBV2 and TRBJ2-2, with 9 bases fitting TRBD1. Losses at the gene ends were 4 bases for V and 9 bases for J; bases not matched to a gene: 9. The CDR3 contains 15 residues. The germline V gene encodes CDR1 SNHLY and CDR2 FYNNEI.

CDR3 in amino acids: CASSFSSGGTHNEQFF. Here the CDR3 DNA reads TGCGCCAGCAGCTTCAGTAGCGGGGGGACTCACAATGAGCAGTTCTTC. The chain couples TRBV5-1 to TRBJ2-1; 10 nucleotides agree with TRBD2. The V and J ends lost 2 bases and 5 bases, in that order; junction bases with no gene match: 7. The CDR3 has 16 amino acids. Germline CDR1 reads SGHRS; CDR2 reads YFSETQ.

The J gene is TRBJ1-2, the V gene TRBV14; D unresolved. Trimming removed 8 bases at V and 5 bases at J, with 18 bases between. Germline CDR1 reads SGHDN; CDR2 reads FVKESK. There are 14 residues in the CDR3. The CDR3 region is CASPARIPPYGYTF. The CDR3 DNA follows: TGTGCCAGCCCCGCCCGGATTCCCCCTTATGGCTACACCTTC. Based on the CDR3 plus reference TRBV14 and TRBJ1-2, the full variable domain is EAGVTQFPSHSVIEKGQTVTLRCDPISGHDNLYWYRRVMGKEIKFLLHFVKESKQDESGMPNNRFLAERTGGTYSTLKVQPAELEDSGVYFCASPARIPPYGYTFGSGTRLTVV.

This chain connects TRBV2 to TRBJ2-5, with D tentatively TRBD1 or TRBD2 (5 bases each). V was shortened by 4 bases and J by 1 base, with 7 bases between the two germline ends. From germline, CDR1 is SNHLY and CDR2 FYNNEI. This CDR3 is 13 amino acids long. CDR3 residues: CASSGGTQETQYF. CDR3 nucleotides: TGTGCCAGCAGTGGGGGGACCCAAGAGACCCAGTACTTC.

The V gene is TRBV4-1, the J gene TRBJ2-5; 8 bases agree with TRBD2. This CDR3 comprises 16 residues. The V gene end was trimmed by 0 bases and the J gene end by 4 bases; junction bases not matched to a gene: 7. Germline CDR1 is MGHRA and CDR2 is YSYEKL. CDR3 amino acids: CASSQDRSGGGETQYF. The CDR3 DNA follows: TGCGCCAGCAGCCAAGATCGAAGCGGGGGCGGAGAGACCCAGTACTTC.

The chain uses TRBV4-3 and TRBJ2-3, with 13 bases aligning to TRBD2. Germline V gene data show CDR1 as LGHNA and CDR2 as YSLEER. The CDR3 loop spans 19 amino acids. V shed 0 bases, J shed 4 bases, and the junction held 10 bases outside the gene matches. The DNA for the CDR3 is TGCGCCAGCAGCCAAGATGGTCCCGGGACTAGCGGGGTTGCAGATACGCAGTATTTT. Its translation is CASSQDGPGTSGVADTQYF.

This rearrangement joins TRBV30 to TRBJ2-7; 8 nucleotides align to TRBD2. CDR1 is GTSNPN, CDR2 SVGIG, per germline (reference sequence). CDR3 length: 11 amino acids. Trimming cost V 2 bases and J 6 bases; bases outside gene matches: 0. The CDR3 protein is CAWSRGGEQYV. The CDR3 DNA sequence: TGTGCCTGGAGTCGGGGGGGCGAGCAGTACGTC.

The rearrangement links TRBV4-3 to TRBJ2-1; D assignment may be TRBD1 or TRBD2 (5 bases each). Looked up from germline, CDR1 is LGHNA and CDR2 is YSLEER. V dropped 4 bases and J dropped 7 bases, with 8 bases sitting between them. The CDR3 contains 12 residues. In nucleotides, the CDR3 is TGCGCCAGCAGCCGGTGGGGGAATGAGCAGTTCTTC. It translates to CASSRWGNEQFF.

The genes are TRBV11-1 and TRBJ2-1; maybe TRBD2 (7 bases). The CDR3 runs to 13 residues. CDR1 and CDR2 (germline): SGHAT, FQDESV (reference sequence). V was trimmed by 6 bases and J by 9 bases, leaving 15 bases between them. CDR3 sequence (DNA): TGTGCCAGCAGGCTTGGGGGGGGCCGTGAGCAGTTCTTC. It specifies CASRLGGGREQFF.

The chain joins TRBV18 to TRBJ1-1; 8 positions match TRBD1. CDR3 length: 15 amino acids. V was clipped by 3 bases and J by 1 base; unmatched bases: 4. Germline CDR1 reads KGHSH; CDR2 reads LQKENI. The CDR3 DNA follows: TGTGCCAGCTCACCGGACAGGGTTGGGAACACTGAAGCTTTCTTT. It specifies CASSPDRVGNTEAFF. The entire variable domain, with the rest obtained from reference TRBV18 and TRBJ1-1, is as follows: NAGVMQNPRHLVRRRGQEARLRCSPMKGHSHVYWYRQLPEEGLKFMVYLQKENIIDESGMPKERFSAEFPKEGPSILRIQQVVRGDSAAYFCASSPDRVGNTEAFFGQGTRLTVV.

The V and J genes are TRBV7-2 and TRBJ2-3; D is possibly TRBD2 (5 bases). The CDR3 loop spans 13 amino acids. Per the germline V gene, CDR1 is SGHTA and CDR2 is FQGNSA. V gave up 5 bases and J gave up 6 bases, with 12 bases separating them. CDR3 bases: TGTGCCAGCAGCCCCGTCCCGGGGGATACGCAGTATTTT. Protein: CASSPVPGDTQYF. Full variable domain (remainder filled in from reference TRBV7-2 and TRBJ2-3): GAGVSQSPSNKVTEKGKDVELRCDPISGHTALYWYRQSLGQGLEFLIYFQGNSAPDKSGLPSDRFSAERTGGSVSTLTIQRTQQEDSAVYLCASSPVPGDTQYFGPGTRLTVL.

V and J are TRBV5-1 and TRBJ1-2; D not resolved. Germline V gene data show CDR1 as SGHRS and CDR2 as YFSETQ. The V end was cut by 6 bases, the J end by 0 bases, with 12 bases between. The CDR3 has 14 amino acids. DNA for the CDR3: TGCGCCAGCACCAACAGTGCGTCTAACTATGGCTACACCTTC. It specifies CASTNSASNYGYTF.

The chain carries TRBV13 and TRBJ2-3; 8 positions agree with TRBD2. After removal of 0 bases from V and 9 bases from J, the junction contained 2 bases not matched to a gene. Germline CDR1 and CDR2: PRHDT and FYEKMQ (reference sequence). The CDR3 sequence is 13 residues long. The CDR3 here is CASSLGRGGTQYF. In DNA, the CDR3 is TGTGCCAGCAGCTTAGGCCGCGGGGGGACGCAGTATTTT.

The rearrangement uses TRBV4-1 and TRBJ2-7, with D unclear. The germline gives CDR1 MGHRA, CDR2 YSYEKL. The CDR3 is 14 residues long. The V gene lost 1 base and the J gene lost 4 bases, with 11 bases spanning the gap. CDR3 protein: CASSQVGKTYEQYF. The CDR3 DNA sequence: TGCGCCAGCAGCCAAGTGGGGAAGACTTACGAGCAGTACTTC.

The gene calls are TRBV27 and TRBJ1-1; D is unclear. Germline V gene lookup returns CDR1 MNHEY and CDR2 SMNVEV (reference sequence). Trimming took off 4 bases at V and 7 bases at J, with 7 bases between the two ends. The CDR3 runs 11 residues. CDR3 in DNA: TGTGCCAGCAGTTCTTATCTTGAAGCTTTCTTT. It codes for CASSSYLEAFF.